The 12 T cell receptor beta chains reported below all come from one sample, sequenced in a study of blood T cell repertoires in COVID-19. Here immunoSEQ multiplex PCR was the method, and the copy in TCRdb shows in-frame clones only, minus some. The repertoire holds over 300,000 clones, nearly 90% seen once, with 5.5% to 6% in the top ten. Sample: PBMCs or T cells enriched from blood (not recorded which). Receptors were obtained from a woman aged 25 to 45 who had recovered from COVID-19.

The chain combines TRBV30 with TRBJ1-6; 9 nucleotides agree with TRBD1. The trim removed 2 bases at V and 9 bases at J, leaving 5 bases unmatched. There are 14 residues in the CDR3. The germline V gene has CDR1 GTSNPN and CDR2 SVGIG (reference sequence). Here the CDR3 reads CAWSRDRVFSPLHF. CDR3 DNA: TGTGCCTGGAGTCGGGACAGGGTTTTTTCACCCCTCCACTTT.

The chain links TRBV18 to TRBJ1-5, with a tentative D call TRBD1 (5 bases). The CDR3 runs to 15 residues. V gave up 5 bases and J gave up 2 bases, with 13 bases separating them. Per the germline V gene, CDR1 is KGHSH and CDR2 is LQKENI. The CDR3 loop is CASSGRDGGNQPQHF. DNA for the CDR3: TGTGCCAGCTCAGGGAGGGACGGAGGCAATCAGCCCCAGCATTTT.

The rearrangement links TRBV5-6 to TRBJ1-1, with D hard to call. The V and J ends lost 1 base and 6 bases respectively, with 10 bases between them. Germline assignment: CDR1 SGHDT and CDR2 YYEEEE. The CDR3 runs to 13 residues. As DNA, the CDR3 is TGTGCCAGCAGCTTGTTACGAGGGCCTGAAGCTTTCTTT. This translates into CASSLLRGPEAFF.

The rearrangement uses TRBV30 and TRBJ1-3; tentative D call: TRBD1 (5 bases). CDR3 length equals 15 residues. Germline V lookup: CDR1 GTSNPN, CDR2 SVGIG (reference sequence). V lost 0 bases and J 5 bases, leaving 14 bases between the germline ends. In DNA form, the CDR3 reads TGTGCCTGGAGTGTACTTGGGGCTACGAGAAACACCATATATTTT. It codes for CAWSVLGATRNTIYF.

The CDR3 region is CASRLAGGDDTQYF. CDR3 nucleotides: TGTGCCAGCCGCCTAGCGGGGGGGGACGATACGCAGTATTTT. The chain combines TRBV7-9 with TRBJ2-3; 12 bases line up with TRBD2. J lost 6 bases, V lost 8 bases, and 6 bases had no gene match. The germline V gene has CDR1 SEHNR and CDR2 FQNEAQ (reference sequence). This CDR3 has 14 amino acids.

The chain carries TRBV12-3 or TRBV12-4 and TRBJ2-7, with D maybe TRBD1 (5 bases). Between the trimmed V and J ends, which lost 7 bases and 5 bases, there was a span of 12 bases. The CDR3 totals 12 residues. DNA of the CDR3: TGTGCCAGCAAAAACAGGAACCACGAGCAGTACTTC. This translates into CASKNRNHEQYF.

J is TRBJ1-1 and V is TRBV10-1; D is perhaps TRBD1 (6 bases). Germline V lookup: CDR1 WNHNN, CDR2 SYGVQD (reference sequence). CDR3 length equals 15 residues. V was clipped by 3 bases and J by 6 bases, with 17 bases between them. CDR3 residues: CASSDNPGRGAEAFF. Written as DNA, the CDR3 is TGCGCCAGCAGTGATAATCCTGGCAGGGGCGCTGAAGCTTTCTTT.

V usage is TRBV6-5 and J usage is TRBJ2-5; 8 nucleotides line up with TRBD1. V lost 8 bases to trimming and J lost 7 bases; unmatched junction nucleotides: 6. The germline V gene has CDR1 MNHEY and CDR2 SVGAGI. This CDR3 region has 12 residues. CDR3 sequence reads: CASQPGGGTQYF. The CDR3 DNA follows: TGTGCCAGCCAACCAGGGGGCGGGACCCAGTACTTC.

Only a few counts were recorded for this clone. The chain links TRBV15 to TRBJ1-2; tentatively, D is TRBD1 (6 bases). The germline CDR1 and CDR2 sequences are LNHNV and YYDKDF (reference sequence). V shed 3 bases and J shed 2 bases, with 13 bases lying between them. CDR3 length equals 15 residues. CDR3 loop: CATSSPRGGNYGYTF. The CDR3 DNA sequence: TGTGCCACCAGCAGTCCGCGGGGGGGCAACTATGGCTACACCTTC. Full variable domain (remainder filled in from reference TRBV15 and TRBJ1-2): DAMVIQNPRYQVTQFGKPVTLSCSQTLNHNVMYWYQQKSSQAPKLLFHYYDKDFNNEADTPDNFQSRRPNTSFCFLDIRSPGLGDTAMYLCATSSPRGGNYGYTFGSGTRLTVV.

In its sample, this clone was seen a few times. The rearrangement joins TRBV4-3 to TRBJ1-1; 10 bases line up with TRBD1. The germline CDR1 and CDR2 sequences are LGHNA and YSLEER. The CDR3 sequence is 17 residues long. J gave up 0 bases and V 3 bases, and 7 bases lay outside the gene matches. As DNA, the CDR3 is TGCGCCAGCAGCCAGGACAGGGGGATTTCGGTGAACACTGAAGCTTTCTTT. Translated, it gives CASSQDRGISVNTEAFF.

The rearrangement links TRBV5-8 to TRBJ2-1; TRBD2 is a possible D gene (7 bases). Germline assignment: CDR1 SGHTS and CDR2 YDEGEE. Between the trimmed V and J ends, which lost 4 bases and 3 bases, there was a span of 17 bases. The CDR3 loop spans 16 amino acids. CDR3 sequence reads: CASSRRGGGGYNEQFF. The CDR3 coding sequence is TGTGCCAGCAGCCGCCGCGGGGGCGGGGGCTACAATGAGCAGTTCTTC.

This sequence joins TRBV25-1 and TRBJ1-6; maybe TRBD1 (5 bases). Germline V gene data show CDR1 as MGHDK and CDR2 as SYGVNS. V dropped 5 bases and J dropped 7 bases, with 6 bases sitting between them. The CDR3 has 12 residues. DNA of the CDR3: TGTGCCAGCAGTTCAGGGAATTCACCCCTCCACTTT. It translates to CASSSGNSPLHF.